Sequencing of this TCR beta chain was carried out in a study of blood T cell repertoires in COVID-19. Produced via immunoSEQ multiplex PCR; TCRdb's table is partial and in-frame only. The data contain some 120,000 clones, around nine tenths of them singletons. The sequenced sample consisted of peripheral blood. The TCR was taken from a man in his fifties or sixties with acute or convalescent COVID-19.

This CDR3 reads CASSQRGTGHNSPLHF. Written as DNA, the CDR3 is TGCGCCAGCAGTCAACGGGGGACAGGTCATAATTCACCCCTCCACTTT. The gene calls are TRBV23-1 and TRBJ1-6; 8 positions agree with TRBD1. TRBV23-1 belongs to the ORF category, with a function that is uncertain. This CDR3 contains 16 residues. Germline trimming cut 2 bases from V and 5 bases from J; bases unmatched to any gene: 5.